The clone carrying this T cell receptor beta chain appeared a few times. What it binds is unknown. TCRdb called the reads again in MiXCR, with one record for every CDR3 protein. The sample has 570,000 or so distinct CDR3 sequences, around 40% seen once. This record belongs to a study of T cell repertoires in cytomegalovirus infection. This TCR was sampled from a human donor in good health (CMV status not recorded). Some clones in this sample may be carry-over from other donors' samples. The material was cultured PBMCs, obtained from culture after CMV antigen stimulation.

CDR3 protein: CASTKGAANYGYTF. The DNA for the CDR3 is TGTGCCAGCACCAAAGGGGCGGCTAACTATGGCTACACCTTC. This chain links TRBV7-9 with TRBJ1-2, with D perhaps matching TRBD1 (5 bases). V was clipped by 7 bases and J by 0 bases, with 12 bases between them. Germline V CDR1 and CDR2: SEHNR, FQNEAQ (reference sequence). CDR3 length: 14 residues.